These 21 T cell receptor beta chains were sequenced from one sample in a study of shared clonotypes between healthy human individuals. Clones were read by immunoSEQ multiplex PCR, and TCRdb kept only the in-frame ones, dropping some. The sample holds under 2.5 million clones, around 92% seen once. Sample: naive CD4+ T cells from PBMCs. Subset indicated: CD45RA+ positively selected. These receptors all come from a man aged 18-30 years in good health. Some clones in this sample may be carry-over from other donors' samples.

V is TRBV9 and J is TRBJ2-7, with 13 nucleotides matching TRBD2. The germline V gene has CDR1 SGDLS and CDR2 YYNGEE. The V and J ends lost 4 bases and 1 base, in that order; junction bases with no gene match: 5. CDR3 length: 16 residues. Written as DNA, the CDR3 is TGTGCCAGCAGCCCCAGGACTAGCGGGAGATCCTACGAGCAGTACTTC. Translation: CASSPRTSGRSYEQYF.

The V call is TRBV27, the J call TRBJ2-5; 10 nucleotides match TRBD2. With 2 bases clipped from V and 5 bases from J, the junction kept 8 bases outside the gene matches. The CDR3 extends over 16 amino acids. Germline V gene sequence: CDR1 MNHEY, CDR2 SMNVEV (reference sequence). The CDR3 reads CASSLKLAGAGETQYF. The CDR3 region has the DNA TGTGCCAGCAGTTTAAAGCTAGCGGGAGCAGGGGAGACCCAGTACTTC.

The rearrangement joins TRBV5-1 to TRBJ2-7; 9 bases align to TRBD1. Germline CDR1 reads SGHRS; CDR2 reads YFSETQ. The CDR3 runs 15 residues. V shed 4 bases and J 2 bases; nucleotides not matched to a gene: 7. CDR3: CASSLRTGVAYEQYF. The CDR3 nucleotides read TGCGCCAGCAGCCTGAGGACAGGGGTGGCCTACGAGCAGTACTTC. Using reference TRBV5-1 and TRBJ2-7 for the parts outside the CDR3, the full variable domain is KAGVTQTPRYLIKTRGQQVTLSCSPISGHRSVSWYQQTPGQGLQFLFEYFSETQRNKGNFPGRFSGRQFSNSRSEMNVSTLELGDSALYLCASSLRTGVAYEQYFGPGTRLTVT.

This clone showed up just once. The chain links TRBV19 to TRBJ1-2, with 7 bases lining up with TRBD1. Trimming cost V 5 bases and J 4 bases; bases outside gene matches: 10. CDR1 is LNHDA and CDR2 is SQIVND in the germline V gene (reference sequence). The CDR3 covers 15 residues. The CDR3 reads CASSPFPTGAYGYTF. CDR3 DNA sequence: TGTGCCAGTAGTCCCTTTCCTACAGGGGCCTATGGCTACACCTTC.

The CDR3 DNA reads TGCGCCAGCAGCAAGAGCCCTAGCGGGAGGGCCACCACCGGGGAGCTGTTTTTT. Its translation: CASSKSPSGRATTGELFF. The chain recombines TRBV5-1 with TRBJ2-2; 12 nucleotides match TRBD2. Looked up from germline, CDR1 is SGHRS and CDR2 is YFSETQ. Trimming at V came to 4 bases and at J to 4 bases, leaving 11 bases not matched to a gene. This CDR3 comprises 18 residues.

This clone was recorded once. The gene calls are TRBV9 and TRBJ1-3, with a weak D call TRBD1 (5 bases). Deletions cut 3 bases from V and 0 bases from J, with 10 bases between. The CDR3 totals 15 residues. Germline V CDR1 and CDR2: SGDLS, YYNGEE. The CDR3 region is CASSEGLLSGNTIYF. The CDR3 nucleotides read TGTGCCAGCAGCGAGGGACTCCTCTCTGGAAACACCATATATTTT.

J is TRBJ2-3 and V is TRBV10-1; TRBD2 matches 13 bases. Germline V CDR1 and CDR2: WNHNN, SYGVQD (reference sequence). V lost 4 bases and J lost 4; bases outside the gene matches: 17. The CDR3 extends over 20 amino acids. CDR3 residues: CASSARAGKPGLAGSDTQYF. The DNA of the CDR3 is TGCGCCAGCAGTGCTCGGGCAGGAAAACCGGGACTAGCGGGATCAGATACGCAGTATTTT.

The rearrangement uses TRBV5-1 and TRBJ2-7, with D hard to call. The germline gives CDR1 SGHRS, CDR2 YFSETQ. V lost 0 bases and J 1 base, leaving 11 bases between the germline ends. There are 15 residues in the CDR3. CDR3 sequence: CASSLVVGGSYEQYF. CDR3 DNA: TGCGCCAGCAGCTTGGTAGTGGGCGGATCCTACGAGCAGTACTTC.

This clone was picked up a small number of times. Other DNA sequences of this sample code for an identical CDR3. The chain has TRBV19 and TRBJ1-1, with D maybe TRBD1 (5 bases). There are 13 residues in the CDR3. V was cut by 5 bases and J by 0 bases, with 7 bases left in between. CDR1 and CDR2 (germline): LNHDA, SQIVND (reference sequence). The CDR3 loop is CASSGQVNTEAFF. In DNA, the CDR3 is TGTGCCAGTAGTGGACAAGTGAACACTGAAGCTTTCTTT.

The chain uses TRBV19 and TRBJ1-1, with a possible D match to TRBD1 (5 bases). The V gene lost 8 bases and the J gene lost 0 bases, with 13 bases spanning the gap. Germline-derived CDR1 and CDR2 are LNHDA and SQIVND (reference sequence). The CDR3 extends over 14 amino acids. CDR3 sequence (DNA): TGTGCCAGTCAACCGAGACAGTTGAACACTGAAGCTTTCTTT. This translates into CASQPRQLNTEAFF.

The chain is built from TRBV27 and TRBJ1-5; D gene uncertain. This CDR3 is 16 amino acids long. V lost 5 bases, J lost 4 bases, and 18 bases lay in between. The germline gives CDR1 MNHEY, CDR2 SMNVEV (reference sequence). CDR3 sequence reads: CASSPRFRGFNQPQHF. Here the CDR3 DNA reads TGTGCCAGCAGTCCCCGGTTTCGGGGTTTTAATCAGCCCCAGCATTTT.

This clone showed up just once. The genes are TRBV7-2 and TRBJ1-3, with 7 bases that match TRBD1. The CDR3 sequence is 14 residues long. The V gene's germline CDR1 is SGHTA and CDR2 FQGNSA. J lost 0 bases, V lost 6 bases, and 2 bases had no gene match. DNA of the CDR3: TGTGCCAGCAGTCGGGACAGCTCTGGAAACACCATATATTTT. Encoded protein: CASSRDSSGNTIYF. Drawing the rest from reference TRBV7-2 and TRBJ1-3, the complete variable domain is GAGVSQSPSNKVTEKGKDVELRCDPISGHTALYWYRQSLGQGLEFLIYFQGNSAPDKSGLPSDRFSAERTGGSVSTLTIQRTQQEDSAVYLCASSRDSSGNTIYFGEGSWLTVV.

As regards this clone: Other nucleotide sequences in the sample specify the same CDR3. This chain links TRBV2 with TRBJ1-3, with 7 bases matching TRBD1. The CDR3 extends over 14 amino acids. CDR1 is SNHLY and CDR2 is FYNNEI in the germline V gene. Losses at the gene ends were 6 bases for V and 4 bases for J; bases not matched to a gene: 6. CDR3 in DNA: TGTGCCAGCAGCGCCGACAGGGTAGGAAACACCATATATTTT. This sequence encodes CASSADRVGNTIYF.

The chain uses TRBV30 and TRBJ1-2, with a tentative D call TRBD1 (6 bases). The CDR3 has 17 residues. Trimming pared 2 bases from V and 6 bases from J, leaving 25 bases between. Germline V gene sequence: CDR1 GTSNPN, CDR2 SVGIG (reference sequence). CDR3 protein: CAWSPGAGLAILDGYTF. CDR3 sequence (DNA): TGTGCCTGGAGTCCGGGGGCGGGTTTGGCGATCCTTGATGGCTACACCTTC.

The J gene is TRBJ2-2, the V gene TRBV5-5; either TRBD1 or TRBD2 may supply D (5 bases each). V lost 1 base, J lost 5 bases, and 9 bases lay in between. This CDR3 spans 14 amino acids. In germline, CDR1 is SGHKS, CDR2 YYEKEE (reference sequence). Here the CDR3 reads CASSLPGSTGELFF. The CDR3 DNA follows: TGTGCCAGCAGCTTGCCAGGGAGTACCGGGGAGCTGTTTTTT.

V is TRBV19 and J is TRBJ1-1; TRBD1 agrees at 8 bases. CDR3 size: 14 residues. The V gene end was trimmed by 3 bases and the J gene end by 6 bases; junction bases not matched to a gene: 6. Germline V gives CDR1 LNHDA, CDR2 SQIVND (reference sequence). The CDR3, as DNA: TGTGCCAGTAGTATCAGGGGGCTAAGGGCTGAAGCTTTCTTT. It translates to CASSIRGLRAEAFF.

The chain is built from TRBV28 and TRBJ2-7; TRBD1 agrees at 8 bases. The germline CDR1 and CDR2 sequences are MDHEN and SYDVKM. The CDR3 runs 12 residues. V lost 6 bases to trimming and J lost 5 bases; unmatched junction nucleotides: 3. CDR3 protein: CASSHRGDEQYF. The CDR3 DNA reads TGTGCCAGCAGCCACAGGGGGGACGAGCAGTACTTC.

About this clone: This sample includes further DNA sequences coding for the same CDR3. V and J are TRBV7-2 and TRBJ1-2; D unclear. The germline V gene has CDR1 SGHTA and CDR2 FQGNSA. This CDR3 has 13 residues. Trimming took off 0 bases at V and 4 bases at J, with 6 bases between the two ends. The CDR3 sequence: CASSLARSYGYTF. As DNA, the CDR3 is TGTGCCAGCAGCTTAGCCAGGAGCTATGGCTACACCTTC.

As to this clone: Within the sample, other DNA sequences also encode this same CDR3. The V gene is TRBV4-3, the J gene TRBJ2-3; D is perhaps TRBD2 (6 bases). CDR3 length: 14 amino acids. Germline lookup yields CDR1 LGHNA and CDR2 YSLEER. Between the trimmed V and J ends, which lost 2 bases and 3 bases, there was a span of 9 bases. The CDR3 DNA reads TGCGCCAGCAGCCAATTGGGGGGAACAGATACGCAGTATTTT. Translation: CASSQLGGTDTQYF.

The rearrangement links TRBV4-1 to TRBJ2-3; 14 nucleotides match TRBD2. The CDR3 length is 17 residues. With 4 bases clipped from V and 2 bases from J, the junction kept 5 bases outside the gene matches. Germline CDR1 is MGHRA and CDR2 is YSYEKL. Here the CDR3 reads CASSLGLAGVYTDTQYF. CDR3 nucleotides: TGCGCCAGCAGCCTGGGACTAGCGGGAGTTTACACAGATACGCAGTATTTT.

V is TRBV5-1 and J is TRBJ1-4; 7 bases fit TRBD1. CDR1 SGHRS and CDR2 YFSETQ come from the germline V gene. The CDR3 covers 17 residues. V dropped 4 bases and J dropped 3; count of bases not matched to a gene: 12. Written as DNA, the CDR3 is TGCGCCAGCAGCCCCGGGGCTTACAGGGGAGCTAATGAAAAACTGTTTTTT. This encodes CASSPGAYRGANEKLFF. Complete variable domain (other parts from reference TRBV5-1 and TRBJ1-4): KAGVTQTPRYLIKTRGQQVTLSCSPISGHRSVSWYQQTPGQGLQFLFEYFSETQRNKGNFPGRFSGRQFSNSRSEMNVSTLELGDSALYLCASSPGAYRGANEKLFFGSGTQLSVL.